Many counts were recorded for the clone carrying this T cell receptor (beta chain). The antigen is not known. Genomic DNA was employed as the template in profiling TCR beta VDJ and CDR3. TCRdb ran MiXCR on the reads and lists one entry per CDR3 protein. The data contain 450,000 to 600,000 distinct CDR3 sequences, around 30% of them seen just once; the ten biggest clones take up under 0.95%. CDR3 length: 18 residues. CDR1 and CDR2 from the germline V gene are KGHDR and SFDVKD. Trimming cost V 0 bases and J 4 bases; bases outside gene matches: 5. This record comes from a study of CD8+CD57+ T cells in acquired aplastic anemia. The overall study: Across the sorted CD4+ and CD8+ cells, DNA amounts averaged about 3.1 ug. Study-wide findings and caveats: In common between the patients and the controls were twenty-nine CD8+ CDR3 sequences. Patients showed no significant difference from controls in CD8+ Simpson's diversity.

The patients chosen for sequencing had shown expansion of CD8+CD57+ cells (detected by flow cytometry). This sequence originates from a human donor with aplastic anemia. The chain links TRBV24-1 to TRBJ2-3, with 14 bases that match TRBD2. The sequenced sample consisted of sorted CD4+, CD8+, or CD8+CD57+ T cells (not recorded which) from PBMCs. The CDR3 nucleotides read TGTGCCACCAGTGATTTGCGGGGACTAGCGGGAGATCCAGATACGCAGTATTTT. It specifies CATSDLRGLAGDPDTQYF.